The 26 T cell receptor beta chains below come from one sample, sequenced in a study of cytomegalovirus exposure and HLA in healthy donors. PCR was performed using 60 Vbeta and 13 Jbeta primers. The protocol was immunoSEQ multiplex PCR, while the TCRdb copy is restricted to in-frame clones and leaves out a portion. Of around 100,000 clones in the sample, more than 70% are singletons; the top ten hold 15% to 20%. The sequenced material came from PBMCs. These receptors came from a woman aged 55-69 years in good health and CMV-seropositive.

This clone showed up just a few times. The chain uses TRBV7-9 and TRBJ2-7; TRBD2 aligns across 7 bases. The junction had 16 bases not matched to a gene; V was cut back by 5 bases and J by 6 bases. CDR3 length: 16 residues. CDR1 is SEHNR and CDR2 is FQNEAQ in the germline V gene (reference sequence). The CDR3 coding sequence is TGTGCCAGCAGCCCGGGATCGACGGGACTAACCTTCGAGCAGTACTTC. Residues: CASSPGSTGLTFEQYF. Full variable domain (rest looked up from reference TRBV7-9 and TRBJ2-7): DTGVSQNPRHKITKRGQNVTFRCDPISEHNRLYWYRQTLGQGPEFLTYFQNEAQLEKSRLLSDRFSAERPKGSFSTLEIQRTEQGDSAMYLCASSPGSTGLTFEQYFGPGTRLTVT.

The CDR3 DNA follows: TGTGCCAGCAGTTACTCGGAGGGCTTAGCCGAAGCTTTCTTT. Its protein is CASSYSEGLAEAFF. The chain uses TRBV6-5 and TRBJ1-1; unclear D gene. This CDR3 has 14 amino acids. Germline values: CDR1 MNHEY, CDR2 SVGAGI. Trimming left V 0 bases short and J 8 bases short, with 13 bases between.

J is TRBJ2-7 and V is TRBV29-1; 7 nucleotides match TRBD1. V trimming: 5 bases; J trimming: 3 bases; junction bases outside the gene matches: 4. Per the germline V gene, CDR1 is SQVTM and CDR2 is ANQGSEA. The CDR3 has 12 residues. The CDR3 sequence: CSVLGGDYEQYF. In DNA form, the CDR3 reads TGCAGCGTTCTAGGGGGCGACTACGAGCAGTACTTC.

V gene TRBV6-1 combines with J gene TRBJ1-2, with D unresolved. CDR1 MNHNS and CDR2 SASEGT come from the germline V gene. V dropped 2 bases and J dropped 8 bases, with 12 bases sitting between them. This CDR3 is 13 amino acids long. This CDR3 reads CASSELDTGGYTF. CDR3 sequence (DNA): TGTGCCAGCAGTGAATTGGATACGGGAGGCTACACCTTC.

V is TRBV29-1 and J is TRBJ1-2; tentatively, D is TRBD1 (5 bases). CDR1 and CDR2 from the germline V gene are SQVTM and ANQGSEA. Trimming pared 7 bases from V and 1 base from J, leaving 10 bases between. The CDR3 has 12 amino acids. The CDR3 spells CSGGGNNYGYTF. The CDR3, as DNA: TGCAGCGGGGGGGGTAATAACTATGGCTACACCTTC.

The chain is built from TRBV6-1 and TRBJ1-2; perhaps TRBD1 as D (6 bases). This CDR3 region has 14 residues. V was trimmed by 9 bases and J by 0 bases, leaving 14 bases between them. Germline CDR1 MNHNS, CDR2 SASEGT. The CDR3: CARGGGGANYGYTF. CDR3 DNA: TGTGCCAGGGGAGGGGGGGGCGCTAACTATGGCTACACCTTC.

This chain joins TRBV10-1 and TRBJ2-2; D is undetermined. From germline, CDR1 is WNHNN and CDR2 SYGVQD (reference sequence). Trimming left V 3 bases short and J 0 bases short, with 8 bases between. This CDR3 has 15 amino acids. The CDR3 loop reads CASSDLDTNTGELFF. CDR3 nucleotides: TGCGCCAGCAGTGATCTTGACACGAACACCGGGGAGCTGTTTTTT.

DNA for the CDR3: TGTGCCAGCAGCTCCGGGACAGGGGTTGAAAAACTGTTTTTT. This codes for CASSSGTGVEKLFF. The chain joins TRBV9 to TRBJ1-4; 10 positions match TRBD1. V lost 4 bases and J lost 7; bases outside the gene matches: 4. The CDR3 length is 14 residues. From germline, CDR1 is SGDLS and CDR2 YYNGEE.

The chain combines TRBV5-1 with TRBJ2-7; 9 nucleotides line up with TRBD1. Germline V CDR1 and CDR2: SGHRS, YFSETQ. The trim removed 5 bases at V and 2 bases at J, leaving 11 bases unmatched. The CDR3 loop spans 16 amino acids. DNA of the CDR3: TGCGCCAGCAGACGCATACAGGGGGCATTGACCTACGAGCAGTACTTC. Translating gives CASRRIQGALTYEQYF.

Turning to this clone: The junction does not match germline at one end; this may be a read error. This chain connects TRBV18 to TRBJ2-1; 13 nucleotides match TRBD2. CDR1 KGHSH and CDR2 LQKENI come from the germline V gene. The CDR3 covers 16 residues. This CDR3 is CASSPGTSGAYNEQFF. CDR3 in DNA: TGTGCCAGTTCACCAGGGACTAGCGGGGCCTACAATGAGCAGTTCTTC.

This clone was seen a few times. V is TRBV6-5 and J is TRBJ1-1; 9 positions match TRBD1. With V trimmed by 4 bases and J by 1 base, 1 base remained unmatched. Germline V gene lookup returns CDR1 MNHEY and CDR2 SVGAGI. CDR3 length: 14 amino acids. The CDR3, as DNA: TGTGCCAGCAGTTGGACAGGGGAGAACACTGAAGCTTTCTTT. This codes for CASSWTGENTEAFF.

CDR3: CASSADRGGVGYTF. For the CDR3, the DNA is TGCGCCAGCAGCGCAGACAGGGGAGGAGTAGGCTACACCTTC. The chain is built from TRBV5-1 and TRBJ1-2; TRBD1 aligns across 8 bases. CDR1 SGHRS and CDR2 YFSETQ come from the germline V gene. V was pared by 4 bases and J by 8 bases, with 10 bases of the junction left unmatched. The CDR3 has 14 residues.

The chain uses TRBV18 and TRBJ2-7, with 11 bases that match TRBD2. The germline gives CDR1 KGHSH, CDR2 LQKENI. The trim removed 6 bases at V and 4 bases at J, leaving 11 bases unmatched. The CDR3 extends over 16 amino acids. The chain's CDR3 is CASSGLAESGTYEQYF. In DNA, the CDR3 is TGTGCCAGCTCGGGACTAGCGGAATCGGGGACTTACGAGCAGTACTTC.

The chain recombines TRBV29-1 with TRBJ1-4, with D perhaps TRBD1 (5 bases). Looked up from germline, CDR1 is SQVTM and CDR2 is ANQGSEA. The CDR3 spans 13 residues. The V gene lost 0 bases and the J gene lost 7 bases, with 9 bases spanning the gap. The CDR3 DNA sequence: TGCAGCGTTGAAGACAGGGTGAGTGAAAAACTGTTTTTT. This codes for CSVEDRVSEKLFF.

The chain recombines TRBV7-8 with TRBJ2-7, with 12 bases matching TRBD2. CDR1 is SGHVS, CDR2 FQNEAQ, per germline. V shed 3 bases and J 2 bases; nucleotides not matched to a gene: 2. The CDR3 is 15 residues long. The chain's CDR3 is CASSFGTSGPYEQYF. The CDR3, as DNA: TGTGCCAGCAGCTTCGGGACTAGCGGGCCCTACGAGCAGTACTTC.

The chain carries TRBV7-9 and TRBJ2-7, with 8 bases matching TRBD2. V lost 1 base to trimming and J lost 5 bases; unmatched junction nucleotides: 7. The CDR3 sequence is 15 residues long. Germline lookup yields CDR1 SEHNR and CDR2 FQNEAQ (reference sequence). The CDR3 sequence: CASSLGKREFDEQYF. The CDR3 region has the DNA TGTGCCAGCAGCTTAGGTAAGCGGGAGTTCGACGAGCAGTACTTC.

In nucleotides, the CDR3 is TGTGCCAGCAGCTTAGCGGGAGTTTACGAGCAGTACTTC. This translates into CASSLAGVYEQYF. The chain recombines TRBV5-6 with TRBJ2-7; 8 bases agree with TRBD2. V shed 2 bases, J shed 4 bases, and the junction held 2 bases outside the gene matches. The germline gives CDR1 SGHDT, CDR2 YYEEEE. This CDR3 comprises 13 residues.

This chain links TRBV21-1 with TRBJ2-1; the table names TRBD2, a call not compared with the DNA. TRBV21-1 is a recognized pseudogene. The CDR3 totals 14 residues. The CDR3, as DNA: TGTGCCAGCAGCAAGATAGCGGGAGTGGATGAGCAGTTCTTC. This encodes CASSKIAGVDEQFF.

This clone has more than one count but fewer than ten. The chain carries TRBV6-1 and TRBJ2-1; 8 bases map to TRBD2. Germline loops: CDR1 MNHNS, CDR2 SASEGT. The CDR3 loop spans 15 amino acids. The V gene end was trimmed by 6 bases and the J gene end by 3 bases; junction bases not matched to a gene: 7. The CDR3 DNA sequence: TGTGCCAGCAGGTGGACTAGCCGATACTACAATGAGCAGTTCTTC. Its protein is CASRWTSRYYNEQFF.

The V gene is TRBV7-8, the J gene TRBJ1-2; the D gene is possibly TRBD1 (5 bases). This CDR3 is built from 13 residues. Trimming took off 6 bases at V and 7 bases at J, with 15 bases between the two ends. Germline loops: CDR1 SGHVS, CDR2 FQNEAQ. CDR3 bases: TGTGCCAGCAGTACAGATCAGGGAGGTGGCTACACCTTC. It is translated as CASSTDQGGGYTF.

This clone has only one observation. This sequence joins TRBV6-6 and TRBJ1-5, with a possible D match to TRBD1 (5 bases). The CDR3 runs to 15 residues. CDR1 is MNHNY and CDR2 is SVGAGI in the germline V gene (reference sequence). V lost 6 bases to trimming and J lost 2 bases, with 14 bases between them. The CDR3 here is CASRSGGKGNQPQHF. CDR3 bases: TGTGCCAGCAGAAGCGGGGGGAAGGGCAATCAGCCCCAGCATTTT.

The sample holds a few counts of this clone. The V call is TRBV7-9, the J call TRBJ2-2; D ambiguous. This CDR3 is 15 amino acids long. The V gene lost 7 bases and the J gene lost 1 base, with 13 bases spanning the gap. The germline gives CDR1 SEHNR, CDR2 FQNEAQ (reference sequence). CDR3 sequence (DNA): TGTGCCAGCACCTTCTCGTGGAGGAACACCGGGGAGCTGTTTTTT. This encodes CASTFSWRNTGELFF.

This clone was counted between two and nine times. The chain links TRBV6-6 to TRBJ1-1; 7 bases agree with TRBD1. V gave up 3 bases and J gave up 6 bases; unmatched junction bases: 1. The CDR3 is 12 amino acids. The V gene's germline CDR1 is MNHNY and CDR2 SVGAGI (reference sequence). The CDR3 sequence is CASSYTGAEAFF. DNA of the CDR3: TGTGCCAGCAGTTATACAGGGGCTGAAGCTTTCTTT.

The chain joins TRBV9 to TRBJ2-3; 10 nucleotides match TRBD2. The V and J ends lost 0 bases and 2 bases, in that order; junction bases with no gene match: 3. The CDR3 has 16 residues. CDR1 is SGDLS, CDR2 YYNGEE, per germline. The CDR3 DNA reads TGTGCCAGCAGCGTAGTAACTAGCGGGATCACAGATACGCAGTATTTT. This gives the protein CASSVVTSGITDTQYF.

The chain uses TRBV9 and TRBJ2-1; 8 bases agree with TRBD2. Germline values: CDR1 SGDLS, CDR2 YYNGEE. The CDR3 contains 15 residues. With V trimmed by 4 bases and J by 6 bases, 9 bases remained unmatched. DNA for the CDR3: TGTGCCAGCAGCCCCGGGAGCGGGAGAGGCAATGAGCAGTTCTTC. Amino acids: CASSPGSGRGNEQFF.

The rearrangement links TRBV5-6 to TRBJ1-4; D unresolved. Germline V gene sequence: CDR1 SGHDT, CDR2 YYEEEE. This CDR3 is 15 amino acids long. V dropped 1 base and J dropped 4 bases, with 11 bases sitting between them. As DNA, the CDR3 is TGTGCCAGCAGCTTGTGGGCAGAAGATAATGAAAAACTGTTTTTT. This codes for CASSLWAEDNEKLFF.